The 20 T cell receptor beta chains presented below share a single source sample, sequenced in a study of T cell clonality in common variable immunodeficiency. Clones were sequenced by immunoSEQ multiplex PCR, and TCRdb holds only the in-frame ones, with some missing. The repertoire yields approximately 30,000 clones, none seen only once; the top ten contain 4.5%. The material sequenced was peripheral blood mononuclear cells. All receptors derive from a person between 18 and 75 years old in good health.

This clone appeared many times. Read sequence stops 3 residues before the CDR3 end, and the germline J gene provides the missing end. The chain carries TRBV4-1 and TRBJ2-6, with TRBD2 matching 7 bases. The CDR3 sequence is 17 residues long. Germline V gives CDR1 MGHRA, CDR2 YSYEKL. Trimming cost V 0 bases and J 1 base; bases outside gene matches: 3. The CDR3 loop reads CASSQEGGASGANVLTF. The covered CDR3 bases are TGCGCCAGCAGCCAAGAGGGAGGGGCGTCTGGGGCCAACGTC.

A note on this clone: The read finishes 3 residues shy of the CDR3 end, and the germline J gene is used to complete it. The chain employs TRBV7-9 and TRBJ2-4, with D maybe TRBD1 (6 bases). Germline loops: CDR1 SEHNR, CDR2 FQNEAQ (reference sequence). The CDR3 extends over 14 amino acids. The CDR3 reads CASSPPARGRGQYF. CDR3 DNA, as far as it was read: TGTGCCAGCAGCCCGCCGGCCAGGGGAAGAGGT.

This clone was recorded many times. Read data end 3 residues before the CDR3 end; the end is taken from the germline J gene. This chain links TRBV5-1 with TRBJ2-1, with 8 bases identical to TRBD1. Germline V CDR1 and CDR2: SGHRS, YFSETQ. V dropped 4 bases and J dropped 4; count of bases not matched to a gene: 4. The CDR3 is 14 amino acids. The CDR3 loop reads CASSTGQGYNEQFF. The DNA read from the CDR3 is TGCGCCAGCAGCACAGGACAGGGTTACAATGAG.

In its sample, this clone was seen many times. The read is 3 residues too short to cover the CDR3 end, so that end is filled in from the germline J gene. This chain connects TRBV19 to TRBJ2-5; D may be TRBD1 (5 bases). The germline V gene has CDR1 LNHDA and CDR2 SQIVND (reference sequence). V dropped 4 bases and J dropped 1 base, with 16 bases sitting between them. This CDR3 contains 16 residues. Partial CDR3 DNA: TGTGCCAGTAGTACCCTGGTTGGGGCTAGCCAAGAGACC. This gives the protein CASSTLVGASQET. The full-length CDR3 reads as CASSTLVGASQETQYF.

Comment on this clone: The missing CDR3 end, 3 residues past where the read stops, is filled in from the germline J gene. The chain recombines TRBV19 with TRBJ2-3, with 12 nucleotides matching TRBD1. Looked up from germline, CDR1 is LNHDA and CDR2 is SQIVND (reference sequence). The length of the CDR3 is 16 residues. Partial CDR3 DNA: TGTGCCAGTAGTATAGTTGGGACAGGGGGCAATCAGCCG. Translated, it gives CASSIVGTGGNQP. In full, the CDR3 reads CASSIVGTGGNQPQYF.

This clone was seen many times. The sequenced fragment ends 3 residues before the CDR3 boundary, so the rest is inferred from the germline J gene. The chain uses TRBV2 and TRBJ1-5; a possible D gene is TRBD1 (6 bases). Trimming left V 8 bases short and J 4 bases short, with 15 bases between. This CDR3 comprises 14 residues. CDR1 and CDR2 from the germline V gene are SNHLY and FYNNEI. The CDR3: CASSLSGDNQPQHF. The CDR3 bases that were read are TGTGCCAGCTCCCTTTCAGGGGATAATCAGCCC. Full variable domain (rest looked up from reference TRBV2 and TRBJ1-5): EPEVTQTPSHQVTQMGQEVILRCVPISNHLYFYWYRQILGQKVEFLVSFYNNEISEKSEIFDDQFSVERPDGSNFTLKIRSTKLEDSAMYFCASSLSGDNQPQHFGDGTRLSIL.

This clone was counted ten times or more. The observed sequence ends 3 residues before the CDR3 terminus, with the missing tail filled in from the germline J gene. The chain is built from TRBV5-1 and TRBJ2-1; 7 positions match TRBD1. The CDR3 loop spans 13 amino acids. Germline assignment: CDR1 SGHRS and CDR2 YFSETQ. The trim removed 5 bases at V and 3 bases at J, leaving 2 bases unmatched. Incomplete CDR3 DNA: TGCGCCAGCAGGGCAGGGGGCTACAATGAG. Encoded protein: CASRAGGYNE. The full-length CDR3 reads as CASRAGGYNEQFF.

This clone was counted many times. With the read ending 3 residues before the CDR3 end, the germline J gene is used to fill in that end. The rearrangement links TRBV13 to TRBJ2-1, with 12 nucleotides matching TRBD2. The germline CDR1 and CDR2 sequences are PRHDT and FYEKMQ (reference sequence). This CDR3 is built from 17 residues. The ends lost 4 bases at V and 5 bases at J; junction bases unmatched: 9. CDR3 region: CASSSNRLAGEDNEQFF. Partial CDR3 DNA: TGTGCCAGCAGCTCGAACCGACTAGCGGGGGAAGACAATGAG.

This clone occurred many times. The sequenced fragment ends 3 residues before the CDR3 boundary, so the rest is inferred from the germline J gene. J is TRBJ1-4 and V is TRBV11-2, with 7 positions matching TRBD1. CDR1 and CDR2 (germline): SGHAT, FQNNGV. The junction had 4 bases not matched to a gene; V was cut back by 1 base and J by 8 bases. The CDR3 is made up of 14 amino acids. The CDR3: CASSLGWTGEKLFF. CDR3 DNA, as far as it was read: TGTGCCAGCAGCTTAGGATGGACAGGCGAAAAA.

This clone was recorded at least ten times. The read stops 3 residues short of the end of the CDR3; the missing end is completed from the germline J gene. The chain has TRBV7-9 and TRBJ1-4; no clear D gene. CDR3 length equals 14 residues. Per the germline V gene, CDR1 is SEHNR and CDR2 is FQNEAQ (reference sequence). V was trimmed by 1 base and J by 8 bases, leaving 11 bases between them. CDR3 in amino acids: CASSLVPSSEKLFF. CDR3 DNA, as far as it was read: TGTGCCAGCAGCTTAGTTCCGTCGAGCGAAAAA.

This clone was picked up a small number of times. Coverage ceases 3 residues before the CDR3 finishes, and the germline J gene fills in the end. The rearrangement joins TRBV7-9 to TRBJ2-7; 7 bases map to TRBD1. Germline V CDR1 and CDR2: SEHNR, FQNEAQ (reference sequence). The CDR3 is made up of 14 amino acids. The junction had 8 bases not matched to a gene; V was cut back by 5 bases and J by 4 bases. CDR3 DNA, as far as it was read: TGTGCCAGCAGCCCGGGACAGCCGACTTACGAG. Protein sequence: CASSPGQPTYE. Given in full, the CDR3 is CASSPGQPTYEQYF.

A word on this clone: The read falls 3 residues short of the CDR3 end, and the missing part is taken from the germline J gene. This chain connects TRBV6-1 to TRBJ1-5; D unclear. CDR1 and CDR2 from the germline V gene are MNHNS and SASEGT. V was trimmed by 3 bases and J by 6 bases, leaving 12 bases between them. The CDR3 extends over 14 amino acids. The CDR3 DNA, read in part, is TGTGCCAGCAGTGAGCAAGGCGGCAGTCAGCCC. Amino acid sequence: CASSEQGGSQP. The full-length CDR3 reads as CASSEQGGSQPQHF.

As concerns this clone: Sequencing ends 3 residues short of the CDR3 end; the germline J gene provides the rest. The V call is TRBV2, the J call TRBJ2-3; 7 bases match TRBD2. CDR3 length: 13 amino acids. The germline CDR1 and CDR2 sequences are SNHLY and FYNNEI. The CDR3 DNA, read in part, is TGTGCCAGCAGTCGGGACTACAATCAGCCG. It codes for CASSRDYNQP. The whole CDR3 protein reads CASSRDYNQPQYF.

This clone was observed a handful of times. Incomplete CDR3 DNA: TGTGCCTCCGCCCCCACAGTGAACACTGAA. Amino acids: CASAPTVNTE. From start to end, the CDR3 is CASAPTVNTEAFF. This chain uses TRBV2 with TRBJ1-1; unclear D gene. The read halts 3 residues ahead of the CDR3 end, with the missing end drawn from the germline J gene. This CDR3 is built from 13 residues. Germline loops: CDR1 SNHLY, CDR2 FYNNEI. Deletions cut 11 bases from V and 0 bases from J, with 13 bases between.

In its sample, this clone was seen many times. The missing CDR3 end, 3 residues past where the read stops, is filled in from the germline J gene. The chain uses TRBV20-1 and TRBJ2-7; 12 nucleotides match TRBD2. This CDR3 region has 17 residues. Trimming cost V 6 bases and J 2 bases; bases outside gene matches: 14. The V gene's germline CDR1 is DFQATT and CDR2 SNEGSKA (reference sequence). The covered CDR3 bases are TGCAGTGCGCAGGGAAGACTAGCGGGAGCCGGCGCCTACGAG. It encodes CSAQGRLAGAGAYE. The complete CDR3 protein is CSAQGRLAGAGAYEQYF.

This clone has ten or more counts. The read terminates 3 residues ahead of where the CDR3 ends, so the germline J gene completes it. V and J are TRBV12-3 or TRBV12-4 and TRBJ1-3; D is ambiguous. V shed 1 base and J shed 7 bases, with 8 bases lying between them. The CDR3 is 13 amino acids. Partial CDR3 DNA: TGTGCCAGCAGTTTAGACCCGGGGAACACC. This translates into CASSLDPGNT. The whole CDR3 region reads CASSLDPGNTIYF.

This clone was seen many times. The read falls 3 residues short of the CDR3 end, and the missing part is taken from the germline J gene. This chain uses TRBV5-1 with TRBJ2-3; possibly TRBD2 for D (6 bases). Germline values: CDR1 SGHRS, CDR2 YFSETQ. Trimming shortened V by 4 bases and J by 0 bases, and 15 bases separated the two germline ends. The CDR3 totals 16 residues. The sequenced part of the CDR3 DNA is TGCGCCAGCAGCCCGGGGAGGTTTACTAGCACAGATACG. Residues: CASSPGRFTSTDT. The whole CDR3 protein reads CASSPGRFTSTDTQYF.

This clone was seen at least ten times. The CDR3 is cut off 3 residues early in the read; its end comes from the germline J gene. The V gene is TRBV2, the J gene TRBJ2-5; tentative D call: TRBD2 (7 bases). The CDR3 has 15 amino acids. Per germline, CDR1 SNHLY and CDR2 FYNNEI. V lost 7 bases to trimming and J lost 5 bases, with 20 bases between them. The part of the CDR3 DNA that was read is TGTGCCAGCACCTCAGAAGGGGGGGCCCGGGAGACC. Translating it yields CASTSEGGARET. From start to end, the CDR3 is CASTSEGGARETQYF.

This clone was recorded many times. The read ends 3 residues early relative to the CDR3; the germline J gene fills the gap. This chain uses TRBV7-2 with TRBJ2-6; the D is unclear. The CDR3 has 15 residues. The V gene's germline CDR1 is SGHTA and CDR2 FQGNSA. V dropped 5 bases and J dropped 4 bases, with 12 bases sitting between them. The CDR3 bases that were read are TGTGCCAGCAGCCCCCGTCTAGGAGGGGCCAACGTC. This translates into CASSPRLGGANV. The whole CDR3 protein is CASSPRLGGANVLTF.

This clone was seen a handful of times. Possible read error: a much larger clone is one base away. The read ends 3 residues early relative to the CDR3; the germline J gene fills the gap. This chain uses TRBV18 with TRBJ2-2, with 8 bases lining up with TRBD1. The germline V gene encodes CDR1 KGHSH and CDR2 LQKENI. The CDR3 runs 13 residues. The DNA read from the CDR3 is TGTGCCAGCACCCGGGACAGGAATGAAAAG. It codes for CASTRDRNEK. The full CDR3 protein reads CASTRDRNEKLFF.